This T cell receptor beta chain is from a study of high-grade serous ovarian cancer treatment subgroups. The CDR3 is 14 amino acids. CDR1 and CDR2 from the germline V gene are SGDLS and YYNGEE. V was trimmed by 1 base and J by 4 bases, leaving 11 bases between them. This table comes from immunoSEQ multiplex PCR, and its TCRdb copy is limited to in-frame clones, with some not included. This table holds approximately 40,000 clones, about four fifths found once. The tumor samples were collected prior to definitive surgery or chemotherapy. The rearrangement uses TRBV9 and TRBJ1-2, with a weak D call TRBD1 (6 bases). The source is a human donor with high-grade serous ovarian cancer. Source material: tumor tissue. The CDR3 loop is CASSVTGSGYGYTF. CDR3 sequence (DNA): TGTGCCAGCAGCGTAACAGGGTCTGGCTATGGCTACACCTTC.